This T cell receptor beta chain was captured in a study of blood T cell repertoires in COVID-19. Turning to the study itself: T cells, B-cell-depleted T cells, or PBMCs supplied cDNA or gDNA.

The cohort comprised adults aged 18 to 89 years residing in approximately 25 US areas. Membership in each cohort depended on participant-reported clinical history. Under the authors' procedure: How many nucleated cells were present was estimated from reference gene primer amplification. Sequencing used immunoSEQ multiplex PCR; TCRdb keeps in-frame clones, though not all of them. The V and J calls and clone size were taken over from that table, and D and trimming were inferred from the DNA. The sample consists of roughly 220,000 clones, approximately 80% of them appearing once. The CDR3 has 15 amino acids. The germline CDR1 and CDR2 sequences are SGHTA and FQGTGA. V lost 3 bases, J lost 3 bases, and 13 bases lay in between.

Sequencing was done on a sample of PBMCs or T cells enriched from blood (not recorded which). The chain employs TRBV7-3 and TRBJ2-3; tentative D call: TRBD2 (6 bases). This sequence was found in a man aged 40-49 years who had recovered from COVID-19. The CDR3 is CASSFDGGTTDTQYF. The CDR3, as DNA: TGTGCCAGCAGCTTCGACGGGGGTACTACAGATACGCAGTATTTT. Variable domain in full (rest from reference TRBV7-3 and TRBJ2-3): GAGVSQTPSNKVTEKGKYVELRCDPISGHTALYWYRQSLGQGPEFLIYFQGTGAADDSGLPNDRFFAVRPEGSVSTLKIQRTERGDSAVYLCASSFDGGTTDTQYFGPGTRLTVL.